This TCR beta chain was obtained from a study of blood T cell repertoires in COVID-19. Living in under 30 US areas, the participants were between roughly 18 and 95 years of age. Participants reported their clinical history, and cohort assignment relied on those reports. Cohort 3 recovered donors had two negative PCRs, clearance, or symptom resolution. Germline loops: CDR1 MNHEY, CDR2 SMNVEV (reference sequence). This CDR3 is built from 14 residues. Trimming stripped 2 bases from V and 1 base from J, with 8 bases between. In the original workflow: Reference gene primers were amplified, and this amplification served to estimate nucleated cell counts. Produced via immunoSEQ multiplex PCR; TCRdb's table is partial and in-frame only. The V and J calls and clone size come from that table; D and trimming were worked out from the DNA. Counted here are roughly 260,000 clones, over 75% occurring once; the ten biggest clones make up 1.5% to 2%.

Sequenced: PBMCs or T cells enriched from blood (not recorded which). The rearrangement uses TRBV27 and TRBJ1-1, with D hard to call. This sequence was found in a woman aged 45 to 65 who had recovered from COVID-19. The CDR3 DNA reads as TGTGCCAGCAGTTTAGCTCGCGCGAACACTGAAGCTTTCTTT. This gives the protein CASSLARANTEAFF.